The T cell receptor beta chain under discussion was sequenced for a study of graft-versus-host responses after intestinal transplantation. TCRdb keeps only in-frame clones here, not all; method: immunoSEQ multiplex PCR. The table has about 82,000 clones, 85% to 95% seen once. Remarks on this clone: Its specificity is not known.

Germline V gene data show CDR1 as MNHEY and CDR2 as SVGAGI. CDR3 length: 14 amino acids. After removal of 6 bases from V and 5 bases from J, the junction contained 8 bases not matched to a gene. This receptor was identified in a human donor who was the organ donor for an intestinal transplant. The chain has TRBV6-5 and TRBJ2-7; 9 nucleotides agree with TRBD1. The sequencing here drew on unstimulated CD4+ T cells sorted from spleen or lymph node cells, taken before transplant. CDR3 sequence (DNA): TGTGCCAGCAGGGGGGACAGGGCTTCTCACGAGCAGTACTTC. Translated: CASRGDRASHEQYF.